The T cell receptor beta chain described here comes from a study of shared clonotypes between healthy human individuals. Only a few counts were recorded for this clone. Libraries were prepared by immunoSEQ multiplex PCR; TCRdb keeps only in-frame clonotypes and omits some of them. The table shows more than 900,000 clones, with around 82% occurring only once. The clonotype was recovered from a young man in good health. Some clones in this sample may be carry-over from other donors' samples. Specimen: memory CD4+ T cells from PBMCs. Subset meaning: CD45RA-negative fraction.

Written as DNA, the CDR3 is TGTGCCAGCAGCCTTTCAGGGACAACGAACACCGGGGAGCTGTTTTTT. Its protein product is CASSLSGTTNTGELFF. This chain uses TRBV4-2 with TRBJ2-2, with a weak D call TRBD1 (6 bases). Germline values: CDR1 LGHNA, CDR2 YNFKEQ. Trimming left V 4 bases short and J 0 bases short, with 12 bases between. CDR3 size: 16 residues.